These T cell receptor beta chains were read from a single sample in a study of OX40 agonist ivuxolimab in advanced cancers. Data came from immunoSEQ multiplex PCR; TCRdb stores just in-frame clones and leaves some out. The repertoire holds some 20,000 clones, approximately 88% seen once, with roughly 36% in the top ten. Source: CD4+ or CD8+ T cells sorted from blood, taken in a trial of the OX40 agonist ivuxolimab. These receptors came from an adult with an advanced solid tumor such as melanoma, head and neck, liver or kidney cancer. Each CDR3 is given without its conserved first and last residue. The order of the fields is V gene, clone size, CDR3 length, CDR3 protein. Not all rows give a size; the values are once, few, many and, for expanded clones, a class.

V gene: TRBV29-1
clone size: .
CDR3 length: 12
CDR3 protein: SVGGRGGNYGYT

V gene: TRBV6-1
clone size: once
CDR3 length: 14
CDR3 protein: ASSEPGQGANEKLF

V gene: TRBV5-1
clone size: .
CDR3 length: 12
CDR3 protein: ASSLEGGRYEQY

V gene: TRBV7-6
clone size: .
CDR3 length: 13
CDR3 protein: ASSLAWGAGETQY

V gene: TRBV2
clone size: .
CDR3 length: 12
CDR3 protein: ASFIGTGTDTQY

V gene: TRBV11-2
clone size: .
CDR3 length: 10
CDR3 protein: ASSSRVDTIY

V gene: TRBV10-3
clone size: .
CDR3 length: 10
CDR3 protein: AISEGEYGYT

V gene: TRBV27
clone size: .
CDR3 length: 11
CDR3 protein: ASTPGGGYGYT

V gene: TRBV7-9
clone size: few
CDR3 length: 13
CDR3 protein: ASSYRQGESTEAF

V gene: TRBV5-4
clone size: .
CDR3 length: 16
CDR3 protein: ASSFPGLAGPHRDEQF

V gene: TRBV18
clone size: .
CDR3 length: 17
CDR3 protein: ASSPQPSTGESNTGELF

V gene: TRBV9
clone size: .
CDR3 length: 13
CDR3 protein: ASSPGLAVQETQY

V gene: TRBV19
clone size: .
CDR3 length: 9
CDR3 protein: ASMEAYTQY

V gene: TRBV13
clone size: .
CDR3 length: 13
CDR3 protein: ASSVYTGGHTEAF

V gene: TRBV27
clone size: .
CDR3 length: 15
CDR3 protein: ASSPTPRTGMNTEAF

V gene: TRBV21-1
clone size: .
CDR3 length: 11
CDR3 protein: ATPEWVGDIQY

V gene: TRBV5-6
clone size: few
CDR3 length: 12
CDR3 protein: ASSLWPTRGEAF

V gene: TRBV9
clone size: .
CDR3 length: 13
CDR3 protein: ASSVSGTVSYEQY

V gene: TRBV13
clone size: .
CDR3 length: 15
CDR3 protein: ASSDAQLAGGPNEQF

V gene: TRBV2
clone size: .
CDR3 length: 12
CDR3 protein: ASRIGNLNEKLF

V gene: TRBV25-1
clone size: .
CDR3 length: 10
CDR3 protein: ASTGAGNEQF

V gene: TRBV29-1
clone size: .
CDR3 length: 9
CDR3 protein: SAWGAGELF

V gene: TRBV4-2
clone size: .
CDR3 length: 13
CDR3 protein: ASSQGEPSNQPQH

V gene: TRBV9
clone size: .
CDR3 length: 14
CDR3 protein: ASSVPRTGSGNTIY

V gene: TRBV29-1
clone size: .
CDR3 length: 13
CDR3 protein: SVAGGKWKTGELF

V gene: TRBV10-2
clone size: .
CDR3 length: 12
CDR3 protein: ASSEGRDFYEQY

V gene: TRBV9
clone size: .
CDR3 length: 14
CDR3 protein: ASSQMGGKGGDTQY

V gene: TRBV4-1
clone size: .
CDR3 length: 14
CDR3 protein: ASSQDRPGIDYGYT

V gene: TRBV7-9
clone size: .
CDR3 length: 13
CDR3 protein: ASSLADSRRGAQH

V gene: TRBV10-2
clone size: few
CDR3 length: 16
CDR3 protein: ASSESGLAGTLSYEQY

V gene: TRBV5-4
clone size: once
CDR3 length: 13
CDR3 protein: ASSPGLATYNEQF

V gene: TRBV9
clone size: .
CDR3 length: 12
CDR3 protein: ASSLGQSSYEQY

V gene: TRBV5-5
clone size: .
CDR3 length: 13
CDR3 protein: ASSLGRRSGNTIY

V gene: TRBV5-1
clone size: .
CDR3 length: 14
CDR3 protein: ASSWTGDLNTGELF

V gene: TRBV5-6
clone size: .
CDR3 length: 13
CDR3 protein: ASSQLTAVNQPQH

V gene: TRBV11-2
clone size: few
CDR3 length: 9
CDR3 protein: ASSLISEQF

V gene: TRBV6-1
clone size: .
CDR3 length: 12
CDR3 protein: ASAPGGSTDTQY

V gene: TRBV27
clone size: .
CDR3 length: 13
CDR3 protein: ASSWTSGGAQTQY

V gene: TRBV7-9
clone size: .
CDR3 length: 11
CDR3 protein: ASVRQGAYEQY

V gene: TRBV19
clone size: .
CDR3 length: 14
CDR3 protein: ASSSERGPGNTEAF

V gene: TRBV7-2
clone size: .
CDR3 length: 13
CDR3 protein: ASSLEAGVKNIQY

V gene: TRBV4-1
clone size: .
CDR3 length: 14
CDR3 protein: ASSQRTSGMTGELF

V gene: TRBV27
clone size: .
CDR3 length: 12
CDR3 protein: ASSPRQVRNEQF

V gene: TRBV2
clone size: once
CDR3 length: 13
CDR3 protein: ASIPGTSGTGELF

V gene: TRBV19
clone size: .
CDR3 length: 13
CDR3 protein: ASSIAGTRQETQY

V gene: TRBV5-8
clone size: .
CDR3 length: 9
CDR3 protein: ASSHGDRWF

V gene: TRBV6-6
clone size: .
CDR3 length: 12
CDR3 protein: ASTPRPSGDEQY

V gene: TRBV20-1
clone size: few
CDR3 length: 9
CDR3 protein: SAHRNTEAF

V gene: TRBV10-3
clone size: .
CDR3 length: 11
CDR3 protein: AISSMGGDEQY

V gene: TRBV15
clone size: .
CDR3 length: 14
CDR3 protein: ATSRDGGRGGNEQF

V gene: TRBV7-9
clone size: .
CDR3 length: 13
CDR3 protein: ASSLVTKGNYGYT

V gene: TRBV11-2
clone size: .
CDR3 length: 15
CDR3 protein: ASSLSATGRGAETQY

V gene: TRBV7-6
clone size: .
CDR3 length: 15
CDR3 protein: ASSPVRPGPGNTEAF

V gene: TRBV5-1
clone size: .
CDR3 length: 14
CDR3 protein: ASSLRQGFYAGELF